This T cell receptor beta chain was found in a study of chronic HIV infection and antiretroviral therapy. The sample holds a few counts of this clonotype. TCRdb re-analysed the 5' RACE reads in MiXCR, keeping a single row per CDR3 protein. The table shows more than 40,000 distinct CDR3 sequences, with 15% to 20% occurring only once. The CDR3 contains 15 residues. Germline V gene sequence: CDR1 LGHNA, CDR2 YNFKEQ. V shed 2 bases and J shed 3 bases, with 10 bases lying between them. This TCR derives from an adult who had HIV and had not received antiretroviral therapy, or was an uninfected healthy control (not recorded which). V gene TRBV4-2 combines with J gene TRBJ1-4; D might be TRBD1 (5 bases). Material for sequencing was peripheral blood. The CDR3 sequence: CASSQPQGPNEKLFF. CDR3 coding DNA: TGTGCCAGCAGCCAACCTCAGGGACCTAATGAAAAACTGTTTTTT.